This T cell receptor (beta chain) derives from a study of T cell repertoires in cytomegalovirus infection. TCRdb ran MiXCR on the reads and lists one entry per CDR3 protein. Of around 78,000 distinct CDR3 sequences in the sample, 35% to 45% were seen once. Trimming stripped 6 bases from V and 7 bases from J, with 13 bases between. This CDR3 is built from 12 residues. In its sample, this clonotype was seen a few times. Its antigen is currently unknown. The material sequenced was CD8+ T cells from cultured PBMCs, taken from culture after CMV antigen stimulation. The receptor was derived from a human donor in good health (CMV status not recorded). Some clones in this sample may be carry-over from other donors' samples. The chain has TRBV12-3 or TRBV12-4 and TRBJ2-7, with D possibly being TRBD1 (6 bases). CDR3 protein: CASRGAPEEQYF. The CDR3 nucleotides are TGTGCCAGCAGGGGGGCCCCAGAGGAGCAGTACTTC.